This record concerns one T cell receptor (beta chain) sequence. This entry is derived from a study of blood T cell repertoires in COVID-19. Study-wide background: Italy, Spain and the United States were the sources of the convalescent and acute COVID-19 samples. T cells, B-cell-depleted T cells, or PBMCs provided the cDNA or gDNA that served as material.

Original processing notes: The authors estimated nucleated cell counts from reference gene primer amplification. The assay was immunoSEQ multiplex PCR, and TCRdb's table has in-frame clones only and misses some. V and J calls and clone size are as listed in that table; D and trimming were resolved from the DNA. The data show under 200,000 clones, about 87% seen once. Patients at the Seattle site were enrolled during active infection and followed longitudinally. Trimming cost V 5 bases and J 4 bases; bases outside gene matches: 7. CDR3 length equals 15 residues. Germline V gene sequence: CDR1 LNHDA, CDR2 SQIVND (reference sequence).

This sequence joins TRBV19 and TRBJ2-1; 8 bases are shared with TRBD1. Sequenced: peripheral blood. The TCR was taken from a man aged 60 to 69 with COVID-19, enrolled during active disease. The CDR3 is CASSRPGQGYNEQFF. CDR3 coding DNA: TGTGCCAGTAGTCGACCCGGACAGGGATACAATGAGCAGTTCTTC.